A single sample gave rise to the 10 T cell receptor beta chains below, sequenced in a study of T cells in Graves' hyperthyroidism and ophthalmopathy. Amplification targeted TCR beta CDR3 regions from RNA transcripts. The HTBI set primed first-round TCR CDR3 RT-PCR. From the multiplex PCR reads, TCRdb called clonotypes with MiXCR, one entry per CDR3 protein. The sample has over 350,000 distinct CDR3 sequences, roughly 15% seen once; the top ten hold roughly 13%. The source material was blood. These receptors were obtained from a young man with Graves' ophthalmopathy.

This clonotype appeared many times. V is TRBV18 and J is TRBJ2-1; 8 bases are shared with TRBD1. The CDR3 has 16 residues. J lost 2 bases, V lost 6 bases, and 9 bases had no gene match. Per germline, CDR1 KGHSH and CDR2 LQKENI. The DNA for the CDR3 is TGTGCCAGCTCGCCGTCGACAGGGGTTACCTACAATGAGCAGTTCTTC. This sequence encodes CASSPSTGVTYNEQFF.

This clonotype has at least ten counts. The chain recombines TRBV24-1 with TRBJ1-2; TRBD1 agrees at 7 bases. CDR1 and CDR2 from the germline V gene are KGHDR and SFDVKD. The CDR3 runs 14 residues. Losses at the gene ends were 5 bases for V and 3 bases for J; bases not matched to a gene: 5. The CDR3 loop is CATSATGEYYGYTF. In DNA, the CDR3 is TGTGCCACCAGTGCAACAGGGGAGTACTATGGCTACACCTTC.

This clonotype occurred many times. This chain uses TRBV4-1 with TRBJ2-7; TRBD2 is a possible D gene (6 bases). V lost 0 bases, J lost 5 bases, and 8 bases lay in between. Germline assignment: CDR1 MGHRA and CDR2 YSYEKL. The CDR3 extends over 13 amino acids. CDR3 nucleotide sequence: TGCGCCAGCAGCCAAGAGGCGGGAAACGAGCAGTACTTC. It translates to CASSQEAGNEQYF.

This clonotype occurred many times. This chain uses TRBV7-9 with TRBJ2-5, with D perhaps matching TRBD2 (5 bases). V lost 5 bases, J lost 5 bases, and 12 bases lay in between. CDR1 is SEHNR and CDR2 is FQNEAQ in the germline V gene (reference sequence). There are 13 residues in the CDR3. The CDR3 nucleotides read TGTGCCAGCAGCCTTAGCGATTCGGAGACCCAGTACTTC. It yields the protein CASSLSDSETQYF.

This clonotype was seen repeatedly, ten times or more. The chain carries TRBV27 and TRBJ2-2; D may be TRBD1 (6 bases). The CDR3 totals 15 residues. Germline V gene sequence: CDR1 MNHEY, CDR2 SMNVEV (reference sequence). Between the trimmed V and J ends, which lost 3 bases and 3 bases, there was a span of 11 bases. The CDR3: CASSLEQGYTGELFF. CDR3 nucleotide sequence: TGTGCCAGCAGTTTGGAACAGGGCTACACCGGGGAGCTGTTTTTT.

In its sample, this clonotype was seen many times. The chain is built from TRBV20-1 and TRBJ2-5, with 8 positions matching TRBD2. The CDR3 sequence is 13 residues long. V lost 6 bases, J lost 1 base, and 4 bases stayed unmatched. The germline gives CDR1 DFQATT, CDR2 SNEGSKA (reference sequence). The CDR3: CSARTSFQETQYF. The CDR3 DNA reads TGCAGTGCGAGGACTAGCTTCCAAGAGACCCAGTACTTC.

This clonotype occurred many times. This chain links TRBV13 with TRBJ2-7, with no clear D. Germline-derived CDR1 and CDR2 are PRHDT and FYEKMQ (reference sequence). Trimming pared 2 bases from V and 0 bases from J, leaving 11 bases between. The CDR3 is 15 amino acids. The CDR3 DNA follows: TGTGCCAGCAGCTTAATGGCGGAAAGCTCCTACGAGCAGTACTTC. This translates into CASSLMAESSYEQYF.

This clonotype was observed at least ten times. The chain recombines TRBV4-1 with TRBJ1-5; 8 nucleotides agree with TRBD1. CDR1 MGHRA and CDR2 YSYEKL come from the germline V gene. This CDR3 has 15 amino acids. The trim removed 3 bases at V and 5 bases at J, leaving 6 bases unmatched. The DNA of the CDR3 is TGCGCCAGCAGCCACAATACAGGGGGGCATCAGCCCCAGCATTTT. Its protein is CASSHNTGGHQPQHF.

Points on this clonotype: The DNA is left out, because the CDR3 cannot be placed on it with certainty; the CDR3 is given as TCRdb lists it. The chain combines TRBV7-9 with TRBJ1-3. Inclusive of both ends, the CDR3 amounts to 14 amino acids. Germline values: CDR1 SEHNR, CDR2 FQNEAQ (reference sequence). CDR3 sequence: CASSFVGSGNTMYF.

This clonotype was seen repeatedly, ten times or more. Here the CDR3 reads CASSGGGHTYNEQFF. CDR3 nucleotide sequence: TGTGCCAGCAGCGGAGGGGGACACACCTACAATGAGCAGTTCTTC. The rearrangement joins TRBV3-1 to TRBJ2-1; D might be TRBD1 or TRBD2, each matching 6 bases. The CDR3 runs 15 residues. Germline V CDR1 and CDR2: LGHDT, YNNKEL (reference sequence). Trimming took 5 bases from V and 2 from J, leaving 13 bases between them.